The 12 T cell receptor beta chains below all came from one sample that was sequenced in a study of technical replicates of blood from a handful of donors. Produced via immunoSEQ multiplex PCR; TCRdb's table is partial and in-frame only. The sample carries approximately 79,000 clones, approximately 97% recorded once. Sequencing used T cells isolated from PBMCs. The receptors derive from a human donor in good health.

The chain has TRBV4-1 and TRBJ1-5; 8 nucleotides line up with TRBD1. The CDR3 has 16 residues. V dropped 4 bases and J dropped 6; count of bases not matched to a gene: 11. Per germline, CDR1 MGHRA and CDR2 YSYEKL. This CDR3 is CASSPPSTGDLQPQHF. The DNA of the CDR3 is TGCGCCAGCAGCCCCCCGTCGACAGGGGATCTTCAGCCCCAGCATTTT.

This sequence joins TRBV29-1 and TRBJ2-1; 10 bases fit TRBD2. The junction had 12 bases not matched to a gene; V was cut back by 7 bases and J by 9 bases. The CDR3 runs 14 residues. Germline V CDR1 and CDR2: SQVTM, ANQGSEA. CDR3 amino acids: CSGVSGRGGPEQFF. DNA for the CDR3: TGCAGCGGTGTAAGCGGGAGGGGTGGGCCTGAGCAGTTCTTC.

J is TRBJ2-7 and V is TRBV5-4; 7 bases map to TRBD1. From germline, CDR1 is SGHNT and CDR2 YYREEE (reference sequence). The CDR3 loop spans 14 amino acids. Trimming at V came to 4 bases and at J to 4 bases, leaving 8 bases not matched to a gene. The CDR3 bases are TGTGCCAGCAGCCCGACCGGGACAGCTTACGAGCAGTACTTC. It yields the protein CASSPTGTAYEQYF.

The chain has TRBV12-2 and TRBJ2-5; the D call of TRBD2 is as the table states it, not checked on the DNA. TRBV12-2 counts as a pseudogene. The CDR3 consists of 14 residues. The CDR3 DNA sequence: TGTGCAAGTCGCCAGCGGGACGATCAAGAGACCCAGTACTTC. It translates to CASRQRDDQETQYF.

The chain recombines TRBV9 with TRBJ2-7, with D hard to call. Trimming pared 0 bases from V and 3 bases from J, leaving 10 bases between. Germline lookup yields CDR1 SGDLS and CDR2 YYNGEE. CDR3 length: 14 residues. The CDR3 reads CASSVDWANYEQYF. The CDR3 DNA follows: TGTGCCAGCAGCGTAGATTGGGCTAACTACGAGCAGTACTTC.

CDR3 region: CAWSATGGFDTQYF. DNA of the CDR3: TGTGCCTGGAGTGCCACGGGGGGGTTTGATACGCAGTATTTT. The rearrangement links TRBV30 to TRBJ2-3; TRBD2 agrees at 8 bases. V shed 1 base, J shed 6 bases, and the junction held 6 bases outside the gene matches. Germline-derived CDR1 and CDR2 are GTSNPN and SVGIG (reference sequence). The CDR3 loop spans 14 amino acids.

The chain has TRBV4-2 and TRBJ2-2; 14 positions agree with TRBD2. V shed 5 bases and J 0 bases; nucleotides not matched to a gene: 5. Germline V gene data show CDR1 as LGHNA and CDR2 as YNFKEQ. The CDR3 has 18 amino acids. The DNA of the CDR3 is TGTGCCAGCAGCGAAGGACTAGCGGGAGGTACGAACACCGGGGAGCTGTTTTTT. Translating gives CASSEGLAGGTNTGELFF.

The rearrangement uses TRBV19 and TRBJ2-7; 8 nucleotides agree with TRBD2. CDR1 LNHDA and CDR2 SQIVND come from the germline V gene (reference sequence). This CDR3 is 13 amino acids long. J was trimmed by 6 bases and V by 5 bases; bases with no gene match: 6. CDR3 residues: CASSPGLEFEQYF. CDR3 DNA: TGTGCCAGTAGTCCGGGACTAGAGTTCGAGCAGTACTTC.

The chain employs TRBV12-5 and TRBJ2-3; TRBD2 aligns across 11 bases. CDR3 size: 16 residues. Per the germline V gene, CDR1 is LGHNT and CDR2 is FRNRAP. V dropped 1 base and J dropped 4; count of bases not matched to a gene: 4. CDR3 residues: CASGLGLAGGADTQYF. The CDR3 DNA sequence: TGTGCTAGTGGTTTGGGCCTAGCGGGGGGAGCAGATACGCAGTATTTT. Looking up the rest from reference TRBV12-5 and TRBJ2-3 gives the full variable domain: DARVTQTPRHKVTEMGQEVTMRCQPILGHNTVFWYRQTMMQGLELLAYFRNRAPLDDSGMPKDRFSAEMPDATLATLKIQPSEPRDSAVYFCASGLGLAGGADTQYFGPGTRLTVL.

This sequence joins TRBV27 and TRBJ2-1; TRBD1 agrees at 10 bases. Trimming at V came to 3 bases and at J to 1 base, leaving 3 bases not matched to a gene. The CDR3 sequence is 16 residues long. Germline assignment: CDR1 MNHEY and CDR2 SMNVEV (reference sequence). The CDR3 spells CASSLRGQGSYNEQFF. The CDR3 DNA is TGTGCCAGCAGTTTGAGGGGACAGGGGTCCTACAATGAGCAGTTCTTC.

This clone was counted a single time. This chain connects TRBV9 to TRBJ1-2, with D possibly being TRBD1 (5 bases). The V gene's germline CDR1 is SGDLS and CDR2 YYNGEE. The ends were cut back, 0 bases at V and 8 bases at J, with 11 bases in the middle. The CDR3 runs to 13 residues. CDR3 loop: CASSVGQLGGYTF. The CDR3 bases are TGTGCCAGCAGCGTAGGACAGCTTGGCGGCTACACCTTC.

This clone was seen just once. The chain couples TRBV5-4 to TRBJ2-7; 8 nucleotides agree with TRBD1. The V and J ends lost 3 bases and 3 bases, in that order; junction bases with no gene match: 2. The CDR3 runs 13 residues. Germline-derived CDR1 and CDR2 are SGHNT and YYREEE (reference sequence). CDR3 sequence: CASSWTGSYEQYF. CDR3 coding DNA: TGTGCCAGCAGCTGGACAGGGAGCTACGAGCAGTACTTC.